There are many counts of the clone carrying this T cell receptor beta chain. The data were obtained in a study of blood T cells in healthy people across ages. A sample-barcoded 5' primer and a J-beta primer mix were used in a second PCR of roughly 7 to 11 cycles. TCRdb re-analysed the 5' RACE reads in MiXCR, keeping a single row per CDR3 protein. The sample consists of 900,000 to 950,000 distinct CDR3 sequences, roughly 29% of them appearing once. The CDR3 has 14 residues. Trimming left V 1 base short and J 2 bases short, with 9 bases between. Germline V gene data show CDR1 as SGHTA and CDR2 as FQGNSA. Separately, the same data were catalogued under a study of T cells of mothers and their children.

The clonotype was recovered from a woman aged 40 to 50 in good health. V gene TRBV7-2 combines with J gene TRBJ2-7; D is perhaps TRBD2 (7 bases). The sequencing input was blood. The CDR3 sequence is CASSLEGGAYEQYF. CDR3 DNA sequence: TGTGCCAGCAGCTTAGAGGGGGGGGCCTACGAGCAGTACTTC.